Following are 18 T cell receptor beta chains from one sample sequenced in a study of blood T cells in healthy people across ages. Primers used in a second PCR of about 7 to 11 cycles were a sample-barcoded 5' primer and a J-beta primer mix. MiXCR, run by TCRdb on the 5' RACE reads, gives a single entry per CDR3 protein. Of about 1,800,000 distinct CDR3 sequences in the sample, 28% were seen once. The specimen was blood. The receptor source for this set is a woman in her 30s in good health.

A note on this clonotype: The CDR3 end shows no conserved phenylalanine or tryptophan, and so a read error is likely. V usage is TRBV5-1 and J usage is TRBJ1-5; 8 bases are a match to TRBD1. After removal of 4 bases from V and 3 bases from J, the junction contained 6 bases not matched to a gene. The CDR3 has 15 residues. Germline V lookup: CDR1 SGHRS, CDR2 YFSETQ. DNA for the CDR3: TGCGCCAGCAGCGAATGGACAGGGTTCAATCAGCCCCAGCATTGT. This translates into CASSEWTGFNQPQHC.

In this sample, this clonotype turned up once. One base away lies a much larger clone, so this may be a sequencing read error. The chain is built from TRBV10-3 and TRBJ2-7, with 9 positions matching TRBD1. The V gene end was trimmed by 8 bases and the J gene end by 4 bases; junction bases not matched to a gene: 9. The CDR3 has 14 residues. Germline CDR1 ENHRY, CDR2 SYGVKD. The CDR3 sequence: CAIASTGGQYEQYF. DNA of the CDR3: TGTGCCATCGCCTCAACAGGGGGCCAATACGAGCAGTACTTC.

This clonotype was counted many times. This rearrangement joins TRBV20-1 to TRBJ2-1, with D hard to call. With 0 bases removed from V and 5 bases from J, the gap between germline ends came to 8 bases. This CDR3 contains 13 residues. CDR1 is DFQATT, CDR2 SNEGSKA, per germline (reference sequence). The CDR3 DNA is TGCAGTGCTAGAGACGCAGTCCACAATGAGCAGTTCTTC. Protein: CSARDAVHNEQFF.

This clonotype was found once. The rearrangement links TRBV4-1 to TRBJ2-1; D gene ambiguous. Germline CDR1 and CDR2: MGHRA and YSYEKL. This CDR3 is 15 amino acids long. V lost 4 bases and J lost 6, with 16 bases in between. The CDR3 sequence: CASSRIQLPGNEQFF. The CDR3 region has the DNA TGCGCCAGCAGCCGCATCCAACTCCCCGGCAATGAGCAGTTCTTC.

This clonotype was counted only a few times. The CDR3 DNA is TGTGCCAGCACCGGCCTGGGTAGTAGCGGGAGCCCTCAGTTCTTC. It codes for CASTGLGSSGSPQFF. J is TRBJ2-1 and V is TRBV7-2; 9 nucleotides line up with TRBD2. The CDR3 has 15 residues. Germline CDR1 is SGHTA and CDR2 is FQGNSA. The ends lost 7 bases at V and 13 bases at J; junction bases unmatched: 17. The full variable domain, with the rest looked up from reference TRBV7-2 and TRBJ2-1, is GAGVSQSPSNKVTEKGKDVELRCDPISGHTALYWYRQSLGQGLEFLIYFQGNSAPDKSGLPSDRFSAERTGGSVSTLTIQRTQQEDSAVYLCASTGLGSSGSPQFFGPGTRLTVL.

The rearrangement links TRBV28 to TRBJ2-1, with a possible D match to TRBD2 (6 bases). Germline CDR1 is MDHEN and CDR2 is SYDVKM. The CDR3 spans 15 residues. Trimming shortened V by 8 bases and J by 1 base, and 15 bases separated the two germline ends. In DNA form, the CDR3 reads TGTGCCAGCGGCGGGGCGCGGGGTTCCTACAATGAGCAGTTCTTC. This translates into CASGGARGSYNEQFF.

This clonotype occurred a few times. J is TRBJ1-1 and V is TRBV9; 8 positions match TRBD1. CDR1 is SGDLS, CDR2 YYNGEE, per germline. This CDR3 is built from 16 residues. The V segment lost 4 bases and the J segment 4 bases; nucleotides outside the gene matches: 12. CDR3 coding DNA: TGTGCCAGCAGCCCACACCCGACAGGGGAGGGCACTGAAGCTTTCTTT. It translates to CASSPHPTGEGTEAFF.

The V and J genes are TRBV29-1 and TRBJ2-3, with 10 nucleotides matching TRBD1. The J segment lost 3 bases and the V segment lost 7 bases, leaving 4 bases of the junction unmatched. Germline loops: CDR1 SQVTM, CDR2 ANQGSEA. The CDR3 totals 13 residues. The CDR3 region is CSGKGQGTDTQYF. The CDR3 DNA follows: TGCAGCGGGAAGGGACAGGGGACAGATACGCAGTATTTT.

This clonotype was observed at least ten times. The chain employs TRBV7-2 and TRBJ2-5; D is unclear. The V and J ends lost 5 bases and 2 bases respectively, with 15 bases between them. The CDR3 totals 15 residues. The V gene's germline CDR1 is SGHTA and CDR2 FQGNSA. CDR3 in DNA: TGTGCCAGCAGCCCCAGGCTGGTACGTCAAGAGACCCAGTACTTC. It specifies CASSPRLVRQETQYF.

This clonotype was seen many times. The chain joins TRBV7-2 to TRBJ1-2; D gene uncertain. The germline V gene encodes CDR1 SGHTA and CDR2 FQGNSA. The CDR3 runs 13 residues. Trimming left V 5 bases short and J 8 bases short, with 15 bases between. The CDR3 nucleotides read TGTGCCAGCAGCGGACGGGAGACCGGGGGCTACACCTTC. This codes for CASSGRETGGYTF.

The sample holds a few counts of this clonotype. This rearrangement joins TRBV10-3 to TRBJ2-1; 8 bases match TRBD2. The CDR3 runs to 13 residues. V lost 10 bases, J lost 7 bases, and 9 bases stayed unmatched. Germline V gene sequence: CDR1 ENHRY, CDR2 SYGVKD. The CDR3 DNA reads TGTGCCACAGCCACGGGGGGGGATAATGAGCAGTTCTTC. Translation gives CATATGGDNEQFF.

This clonotype was detected only a few times. The chain joins TRBV6-6 to TRBJ1-4; 9 nucleotides line up with TRBD1. The CDR3 is made up of 15 amino acids. Germline loops: CDR1 MNHNY, CDR2 SVGAGI (reference sequence). J was trimmed by 8 bases and V by 6 bases; bases with no gene match: 10. The CDR3 reads CASRPYRGRREKLFF. The DNA for the CDR3 is TGTGCCAGCAGGCCCTACAGGGGGCGTCGGGAAAAACTGTTTTTT.

This clonotype was picked up a small number of times. An end of the junction differs from the germline gene, which may be a read error. The chain combines TRBV7-7 with TRBJ2-1; D not resolved. The V gene's germline CDR1 is SSHAT and CDR2 FNYEAQ (reference sequence). The CDR3 loop spans 15 amino acids. The CDR3 spells CASNLNPSSYNEQFF. The CDR3 DNA reads TGTGCCAGCAACTTAAACCCTAGCTCCTACAATGAGCAGTTCTTC.

The chain couples TRBV14 to TRBJ2-1; 9 nucleotides agree with TRBD2. Germline assignment: CDR1 SGHDN and CDR2 FVKESK. Trimming at V came to 0 bases and at J to 4 bases, leaving 10 bases not matched to a gene. The CDR3 is 18 amino acids. CDR3 sequence (DNA): TGTGCCAGCAGCCAAGATCACTGGCGGGGGGGGACATACAATGAGCAGTTCTTC. Translating gives CASSQDHWRGGTYNEQFF.

The table lists this clonotype with a few counts. The chain joins TRBV30 to TRBJ2-1; weak D call: TRBD2 (6 bases). The CDR3 is 12 amino acids. Germline V gene sequence: CDR1 GTSNPN, CDR2 SVGIG (reference sequence). Trimming cost V 4 bases and J 9 bases, with 13 bases left between them. The CDR3 sequence is CAWNPGDTEQFF. CDR3 in DNA: TGTGCCTGGAACCCGGGGGATACTGAGCAGTTCTTC.

V usage is TRBV20-1 and J usage is TRBJ2-3, with a tentative D call TRBD2 (5 bases). Germline CDR1 DFQATT, CDR2 SNEGSKA (reference sequence). Trimming removed 5 bases at V and 0 bases at J, with 12 bases between. CDR3 size: 14 residues. The DNA for the CDR3 is TGCAGTGCTGGAAGGAGCGGCAGCACAGATACGCAGTATTTT. Translation gives CSAGRSGSTDTQYF.

This clonotype was counted only a few times. V usage is TRBV12-3 or TRBV12-4 and J usage is TRBJ1-1; tentative D call: TRBD1 (6 bases). This CDR3 spans 15 amino acids. V shed 5 bases and J shed 2 bases, with 15 bases lying between them. CDR3 residues: CASSILQGANTEAFF. CDR3 coding DNA: TGTGCCAGCAGTATCTTACAGGGCGCAAACACTGAAGCTTTCTTT.

The V and J genes are TRBV24-1 and TRBJ2-3, with D uncertain. The length of the CDR3 is 12 residues. Germline CDR1 KGHDR, CDR2 SFDVKD. The V gene lost 1 base and the J gene lost 5 bases, with 3 bases spanning the gap. Here the CDR3 reads CATSDLKDTQYF. The CDR3 coding sequence is TGTGCCACCAGTGATTTAAAAGATACGCAGTATTTT.